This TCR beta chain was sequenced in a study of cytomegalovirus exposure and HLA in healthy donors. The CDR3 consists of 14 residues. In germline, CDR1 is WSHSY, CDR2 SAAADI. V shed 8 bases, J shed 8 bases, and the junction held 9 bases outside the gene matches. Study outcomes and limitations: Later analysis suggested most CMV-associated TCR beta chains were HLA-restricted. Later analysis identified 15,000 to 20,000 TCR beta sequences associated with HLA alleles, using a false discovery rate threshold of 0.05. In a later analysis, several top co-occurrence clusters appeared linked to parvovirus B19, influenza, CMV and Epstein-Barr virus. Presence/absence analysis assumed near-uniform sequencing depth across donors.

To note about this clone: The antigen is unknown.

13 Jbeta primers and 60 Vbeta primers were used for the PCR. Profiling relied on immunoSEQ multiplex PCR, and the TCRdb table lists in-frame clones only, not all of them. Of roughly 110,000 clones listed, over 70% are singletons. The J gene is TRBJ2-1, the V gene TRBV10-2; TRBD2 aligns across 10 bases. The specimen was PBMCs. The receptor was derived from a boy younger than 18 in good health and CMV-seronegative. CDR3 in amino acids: CASGLGSGGYEQFF. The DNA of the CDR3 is TGCGCCAGCGGTCTGGGTAGCGGGGGGTATGAGCAGTTCTTC.